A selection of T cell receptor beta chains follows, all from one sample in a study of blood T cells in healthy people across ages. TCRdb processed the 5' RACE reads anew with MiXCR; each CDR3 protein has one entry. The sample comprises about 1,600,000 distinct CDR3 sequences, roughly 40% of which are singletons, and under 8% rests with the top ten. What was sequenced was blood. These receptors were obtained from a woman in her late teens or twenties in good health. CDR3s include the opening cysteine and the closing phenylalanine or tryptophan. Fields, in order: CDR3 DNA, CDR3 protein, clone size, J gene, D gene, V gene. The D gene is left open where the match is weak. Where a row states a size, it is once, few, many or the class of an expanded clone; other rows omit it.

CDR3 DNA: TGTGCCAGCAGCTCCCTCAGGGGACTAGCCAAAAACATTCAGTACTTC; CDR3 protein: CASSSLRGLAKNIQYF; clone size: NA; J gene: TRBJ2-4; D gene: NA; V gene: TRBV7-8
CDR3 DNA: TGTGCCAGCAGCCAGGACCTTAGGCCCCCCCTCTACGAGCAGTACTTC; CDR3 protein: CASSQDLRPPLYEQYF; clone size: few; J gene: TRBJ2-7; D gene: NA; V gene: TRBV14
CDR3 DNA: TGTGCCATCAGCCCGGGACAGGGAGGGAGCTTTGACAACACCATATATTTT; CDR3 protein: CAISPGQGGSFDNTIYF; clone size: NA; J gene: TRBJ1-3; D gene: TRBD1; V gene: TRBV10-3
CDR3 DNA: TGTGCCAGCAGCACCCTGACTGGTGGTAGTCAGCCCCAGCATTTT; CDR3 protein: CASSTLTGGSQPQHF; clone size: NA; J gene: TRBJ1-5; D gene: NA; V gene: TRBV7-9
CDR3 DNA: TGCAGTGCTTCAGGGTCCCATGGCTACACCTTC; CDR3 protein: CSASGSHGYTF; clone size: NA; J gene: TRBJ1-2; D gene: NA; V gene: TRBV20-1
CDR3 DNA: TGTGCCAGCAGTGAACAGGGGACCGGCAATCAGCCCCAGCATTTT; CDR3 protein: CASSEQGTGNQPQHF; clone size: once; J gene: TRBJ1-5; D gene: NA; V gene: TRBV6-1
CDR3 DNA: TGTGCCAGCAGTGACCCCGGGAGGGTTGGAGAGACCCAGTACTTC; CDR3 protein: CASSDPGRVGETQYF; clone size: NA; J gene: TRBJ2-5; D gene: TRBD2; V gene: TRBV2
CDR3 DNA: TGTGCCAGCAAAAAGCCGGGACAGGGAGGGTCCGGCTACACCTTC; CDR3 protein: CASKKPGQGGSGYTF; clone size: NA; J gene: TRBJ1-2; D gene: TRBD1; V gene: TRBV6-5
CDR3 DNA: TGTGCCAGCAGTGAGGGCGAGCGGGCAGGGTACAATGAGCAGTTCTTC; CDR3 protein: CASSEGERAGYNEQFF; clone size: NA; J gene: TRBJ2-1; D gene: NA; V gene: TRBV3-1
CDR3 DNA: TGTGCCAGCAGTGAAGTTCAGGGTTTAGTAGCGAAGGGGCAGTTCTTC; CDR3 protein: CASSEVQGLVAKGQFF; clone size: NA; J gene: TRBJ2-1; D gene: NA; V gene: TRBV2
CDR3 DNA: TGTGCCAGCAGCCGGGACACAGCGAATGAAAAACTGTTTTTT; CDR3 protein: CASSRDTANEKLFF; clone size: NA; J gene: TRBJ1-4; D gene: NA; V gene: TRBV2
CDR3 DNA: TGTGCCAGCAGTGAATCTTCGGTGTATTCACCCCTCCACTTT; CDR3 protein: CASSESSVYSPLHF; clone size: few; J gene: TRBJ1-6; D gene: NA; V gene: TRBV25-1
CDR3 DNA: TGTGCCAGCAGGGTAGGACTAGCGGGGGGTCTCCGGGAGACCCAGTACTTC; CDR3 protein: CASRVGLAGGLRETQYF; clone size: NA; J gene: TRBJ2-5; D gene: TRBD2; V gene: TRBV6-6
CDR3 DNA: TGCGCCAGCAACGAGGGGGCGCGAAGCCACAATGAGCAGTTCTTC; CDR3 protein: CASNEGARSHNEQFF; clone size: many; J gene: TRBJ2-1; D gene: TRBD1; V gene: TRBV5-1
CDR3 DNA: TGTGCCAGCAGTTGGACTAGCCAAGTAGATACGCAGTATTTT; CDR3 protein: CASSWTSQVDTQYF; clone size: NA; J gene: TRBJ2-3; D gene: TRBD2; V gene: TRBV2
CDR3 DNA: TGCGCCAGCAGCCACCCAACCCGGGAGACCCAGTACTTC; CDR3 protein: CASSHPTRETQYF; clone size: NA; J gene: TRBJ2-5; D gene: NA; V gene: TRBV4-1
CDR3 DNA: TGCGCCAGCAGGGTCCTGAGCGGGGCTAGCACAGATACGCAGTATTTT; CDR3 protein: CASRVLSGASTDTQYF; clone size: NA; J gene: TRBJ2-3; D gene: TRBD2; V gene: TRBV5-1
CDR3 DNA: TGTGCCAGCAGCCCCGGACTAGCCCATGTTGAGCAGTACTTC; CDR3 protein: CASSPGLAHVEQYF; clone size: NA; J gene: TRBJ2-7; D gene: TRBD2; V gene: TRBV3-1
CDR3 DNA: TGTGCCAGCATTACAAGACGGGACTATGGCTACACCTTC; CDR3 protein: CASITRRDYGYTF; clone size: NA; J gene: TRBJ1-2; D gene: NA; V gene: TRBV6-1
CDR3 DNA: TGCAGTGCGGCTGGACGTACCTCTGGGGCCAACGTCCTGACTTTC; CDR3 protein: CSAAGRTSGANVLTF; clone size: NA; J gene: TRBJ2-6; D gene: NA; V gene: TRBV20-1
CDR3 DNA: TGTGCCTGGAGTGCCCGGGTTGGCTACACCTTC; CDR3 protein: CAWSARVGYTF; clone size: NA; J gene: TRBJ1-2; D gene: NA; V gene: TRBV30
CDR3 DNA: TGTGCCAGCCATCGTAGCGGGGGGGCTGAAAAGCAGTTCTTC; CDR3 protein: CASHRSGGAEKQFF; clone size: NA; J gene: TRBJ2-1; D gene: TRBD2; V gene: TRBV6-5
CDR3 DNA: TGTGCCAGCAGTTCACCCCCAGGGGGGGTTCCTCGGTACAATGAGCAGTTCTTC; CDR3 protein: CASSSPPGGVPRYNEQFF; clone size: few; J gene: TRBJ2-1; D gene: NA; V gene: TRBV6-5
CDR3 DNA: TGTGCCAGCAGATACCTCATACGGACCTCTAGCTCGAATGAGCAGTACTTC; CDR3 protein: CASRYLIRTSSSNEQYF; clone size: few; J gene: TRBJ2-7; D gene: NA; V gene: TRBV6-6
CDR3 DNA: TGCAGTGCTAGAGGGGACCGAGACACCGGGGAGCTGTTTTTT; CDR3 protein: CSARGDRDTGELFF; clone size: NA; J gene: TRBJ2-2; D gene: NA; V gene: TRBV20-1
CDR3 DNA: TGTGCCAGCAGCCCAGCAGGTTATAGCAATCAGCCCCAGCATTTT; CDR3 protein: CASSPAGYSNQPQHF; clone size: many; J gene: TRBJ1-5; D gene: NA; V gene: TRBV12-3/TRBV12-4
CDR3 DNA: TGTGCCAGCAGCTTCGGGACAGGGGATGAGCAGTTCTTC; CDR3 protein: CASSFGTGDEQFF; clone size: NA; J gene: TRBJ2-1; D gene: TRBD1; V gene: TRBV7-9
CDR3 DNA: TGCAGTGCCCGGGGACTAGCGCCCAATGAGCAGTTCTTC; CDR3 protein: CSARGLAPNEQFF; clone size: NA; J gene: TRBJ2-1; D gene: TRBD2; V gene: TRBV20-1
CDR3 DNA: TGTGCCTGGAGTGGAGCGGGGGCCGGGGAGCTGTTTTTT; CDR3 protein: CAWSGAGAGELFF; clone size: NA; J gene: TRBJ2-2; D gene: TRBD2; V gene: TRBV30
CDR3 DNA: TGTGCCATTGGGACTCAGCAAGAGACCCAGTACTTC; CDR3 protein: CAIGTQQETQYF; clone size: few; J gene: TRBJ2-5; D gene: NA; V gene: TRBV10-3
CDR3 DNA: TGTGCCAGCAGGCCCCCGGGACCCTTTGACGCGCAGTATTTT; CDR3 protein: CASRPPGPFDAQYF; clone size: few; J gene: TRBJ2-3; D gene: NA; V gene: TRBV12-3/TRBV12-4
CDR3 DNA: TGCAGTGCTAGAGACGGGCCGGGGGAGACCCAGTACTTC; CDR3 protein: CSARDGPGETQYF; clone size: NA; J gene: TRBJ2-5; D gene: NA; V gene: TRBV20-1
CDR3 DNA: TGTGCCAGCAGAGGGGGACAGGGAAATGAAAAACTGTTTTTT; CDR3 protein: CASRGGQGNEKLFF; clone size: NA; J gene: TRBJ1-4; D gene: TRBD1; V gene: TRBV2
CDR3 DNA: TGCGCCAGCAGCCAAGCATCAGGGACAGGGGGGACGGCCCAGTACTTC; CDR3 protein: CASSQASGTGGTAQYF; clone size: NA; J gene: TRBJ2-7; D gene: TRBD1; V gene: TRBV4-1
CDR3 DNA: TGCAGCGTTGTTGAGGGCACTAATGAAAAACTGTTTTTT; CDR3 protein: CSVVEGTNEKLFF; clone size: NA; J gene: TRBJ1-4; D gene: NA; V gene: TRBV29-1
CDR3 DNA: TGTGCCAGCTCAATCCAGGGGAATTACGAGCAGTACTTC; CDR3 protein: CASSIQGNYEQYF; clone size: NA; J gene: TRBJ2-7; D gene: NA; V gene: TRBV18
CDR3 DNA: TGTGCCATCAGTGAGCCTCCCCGCGGGGTATGTGGTTTCTTT; CDR3 protein: CAISEPPRGVCGFF; clone size: NA; J gene: TRBJ1-1; D gene: NA; V gene: TRBV10-3
CDR3 DNA: TGTGCCAGCTCACCACAGGCTAGCGGGCCAGAGGACATTCAGTACTTC; CDR3 protein: CASSPQASGPEDIQYF; clone size: NA; J gene: TRBJ2-4; D gene: TRBD2; V gene: TRBV18
CDR3 DNA: TGCAGTGCCCCGGCTCGGGGCAGTTTGGTAGATACGCAGTATTTT; CDR3 protein: CSAPARGSLVDTQYF; clone size: few; J gene: TRBJ2-3; D gene: NA; V gene: TRBV20-1
CDR3 DNA: TGTGCCATCAGTGAACGGGAGGGCCACAATGAGCAGTTCTTC; CDR3 protein: CAISEREGHNEQFF; clone size: NA; J gene: TRBJ2-1; D gene: TRBD2; V gene: TRBV10-3
CDR3 DNA: TGTGCCAGGGCGAGCGGGGGGGCAGAAGATACGCAGTATTTT; CDR3 protein: CARASGGAEDTQYF; clone size: NA; J gene: TRBJ2-3; D gene: TRBD2; V gene: TRBV2
CDR3 DNA: TGTGCCTCCGGGACAGGACTATCTAACTATGGCTACACCTTC; CDR3 protein: CASGTGLSNYGYTF; clone size: NA; J gene: TRBJ1-2; D gene: TRBD1; V gene: TRBV28
CDR3 DNA: TGTGCCAGCAGCCGGGGAGGTGGCTCCTATGGCTACACCTTC; CDR3 protein: CASSRGGGSYGYTF; clone size: NA; J gene: TRBJ1-2; D gene: NA; V gene: TRBV7-9
CDR3 DNA: TGTGCCAGCAGACGGCCTGGGGGGGAGACCCAGTACTTC; CDR3 protein: CASRRPGGETQYF; clone size: NA; J gene: TRBJ2-5; D gene: NA; V gene: TRBV6-5
CDR3 DNA: TGTGCCAGCAGCCAAGAAGGGACTAGCTCCTACAATGAGCAGTTCTTC; CDR3 protein: CASSQEGTSSYNEQFF; clone size: NA; J gene: TRBJ2-1; D gene: TRBD2; V gene: TRBV4-2
CDR3 DNA: TGTGCCAGCAGCGTAGGGGACGGGAGGGCTGTCGACGAGCAGTACTTC; CDR3 protein: CASSVGDGRAVDEQYF; clone size: few; J gene: TRBJ2-7; D gene: TRBD2; V gene: TRBV9
CDR3 DNA: TGTGCCAGCAGTGAACCTGCCTCTGGAAACACCATATATTTT; CDR3 protein: CASSEPASGNTIYF; clone size: NA; J gene: TRBJ1-3; D gene: NA; V gene: TRBV25-1
CDR3 DNA: TGTGCCAGCAGTTTACCCAATTACGAGCAGTACTTC; CDR3 protein: CASSLPNYEQYF; clone size: NA; J gene: TRBJ2-7; D gene: NA; V gene: TRBV12-3/TRBV12-4
CDR3 DNA: TGTGCCACCAGACCGACTAGCGGGGGGAGAAATGAGCAGTTCTTC; CDR3 protein: CATRPTSGGRNEQFF; clone size: NA; J gene: TRBJ2-1; D gene: TRBD2; V gene: TRBV24-1
CDR3 DNA: TGTGCCAGCAGTCCCCAGCGCCCCGGGACCAACTATGGCTACACCTTC; CDR3 protein: CASSPQRPGTNYGYTF; clone size: few; J gene: TRBJ1-2; D gene: NA; V gene: TRBV27
CDR3 DNA: TGTGCCAGCAGGGGCTCCACATATGGCTACACCTTC; CDR3 protein: CASRGSTYGYTF; clone size: NA; J gene: TRBJ1-2; D gene: NA; V gene: TRBV28
CDR3 DNA: TGTGCCAGCAGCTTGGCCCCCAGGGGCGAAGGCAATGAGCAGTTCTTC; CDR3 protein: CASSLAPRGEGNEQFF; clone size: NA; J gene: TRBJ2-1; D gene: NA; V gene: TRBV5-5
CDR3 DNA: TGTGCCAGCACAGAGCAGGGGGCGCTTAACGGGGAGCTGTTTTTT; CDR3 protein: CASTEQGALNGELFF; clone size: NA; J gene: TRBJ2-2; D gene: TRBD1; V gene: TRBV6-5
CDR3 DNA: TGTGCCAGCAGCTGGATAGAGAAAGAGACCCAGTACTTC; CDR3 protein: CASSWIEKETQYF; clone size: few; J gene: TRBJ2-5; D gene: NA; V gene: TRBV7-8
CDR3 DNA: TGTGCCAGCAGTTACTCGACAGGTCACACCGGGGAGCTGTTTTTT; CDR3 protein: CASSYSTGHTGELFF; clone size: NA; J gene: TRBJ2-2; D gene: NA; V gene: TRBV6-5